The rows below give T cell receptor beta chains drawn from one sample of a study of OX40 agonist ivuxolimab in advanced cancers. Only in-frame clones appear in the TCRdb table, and some are missing; sequencing was by immunoSEQ multiplex PCR. The sample holds 60,000 to 85,000 clones, about 87% seen once. Here the sequenced sample was CD4+ or CD8+ T cells sorted from blood, taken in a trial of the OX40 agonist ivuxolimab. These receptors all come from an adult with an advanced solid tumor such as melanoma, head and neck, liver or kidney cancer. The CDR3 runs from the conserved cysteine through the conserved F or W. A D gene is named only where the DNA matches it firmly. Expanded clones get a size class; other rows say once, few or many, or leave the size out.

>-|TRBD1|TRBV27|TRBJ1-2
CASSTSQGAYGYTF
TGTGCCAGCAGTACCTCCCAGGGGGCCTATGGCTACACCTTC
>once|-|TRBV7-2|TRBJ2-7
CASSLERARGGGEQYF
TGTGCCAGCAGCTTAGAGAGGGCCAGGGGGGGAGGCGAGCAGTACTTC
>-|-|TRBV15|TRBJ2-6
CATSPLGVSGANVLTF
TGTGCCACCAGCCCTTTAGGGGTCTCTGGGGCCAACGTCCTGACTTTC
>-|-|TRBV5-1|TRBJ1-1
CASSLVDRYLGTEAFF
TGCGCCAGCAGCTTGGTTGACCGATACCTGGGCACTGAAGCTTTCTTT
>-|-|TRBV5-4|TRBJ2-3
CASSSLREATQYF
TGTGCCAGCAGCTCCCTCCGTGAGGCTACGCAGTATTTT
>-|-|TRBV4-2|TRBJ1-1
CASSQGGGWDTEAFF
TGTGCCAGCAGCCAAGGAGGGGGATGGGACACTGAAGCTTTCTTT
>-|-|TRBV29-1|TRBJ1-2
CSVSPGRVDGYTF
TGCAGCGTTTCGCCAGGGAGGGTCGATGGCTACACCTTC
>-|-|TRBV9|TRBJ1-4
CASSVGATNEKLFF
TGTGCCAGCAGCGTAGGGGCAACTAATGAAAAACTGTTTTTT
>once|-|TRBV5-1|TRBJ2-3
CASSLGAATTDTQYF
TGCGCCAGCAGCTTGGGGGCCGCGACAACAGATACGCAGTATTTT
>once|-|TRBV23-1|TRBJ1-5
CASSQCDREPHQPQHF
TGCGCCAGCAGTCAATGTGACCGGGAACCTCATCAGCCCCAGCATTTT
>-|-|TRBV29-1|TRBJ1-2
CSVAAGSGYTF
TGCAGCGTTGCCGCGGGATCTGGCTACACCTTC
>-|-|TRBV29-1|TRBJ2-3
CSVGTGGTDTQYF
TGCAGCGTTGGCACAGGAGGCACAGATACGCAGTATTTT
>-|TRBD1|TRBV5-1|TRBJ1-1
CASSLQGANTEAFF
TGCGCCAGCAGCTTACAGGGGGCGAACACTGAAGCTTTCTTT
>-|TRBD2|TRBV6-5|TRBJ2-7
CASSYSGLAGEEQYF
TGTGCCAGCAGTTATTCAGGACTAGCGGGAGAAGAGCAGTACTTC
>-|-|TRBV27|TRBJ1-1
CASSSERGQAFF
TGTGCCAGCAGTTCAGAGCGGGGGCAAGCTTTCTTT
>-|-|TRBV7-2|TRBJ1-1
CASSRPGRPTEAFF
TGTGCCAGCAGTCGCCCGGGACGACCCACTGAAGCTTTCTTT
>few|-|TRBV6-5|TRBJ1-5
CASRGNSNQPQHF
TGTGCCAGCAGGGGGAATAGCAATCAGCCCCAGCATTTT